The 15 T cell receptor beta chains below come from one sample, sequenced in a study of T-cell memory formation after mild COVID-19. A single record per CDR3 protein comes from TCRdb applying MiXCR to the 5' RACE reads. This sample carries 550,000 to 600,000 distinct CDR3 sequences, around 15% of them seen once, and the ten largest clones take about 8.1%. Sequences were obtained from PBMCs or a T cell subset sorted from them (not recorded which). The receptors derive from an adult woman who had mild COVID-19 (a few samples of this study predate the infection). Cell type and time point are not known.

This clonotype was counted only a few times. J is TRBJ2-7 and V is TRBV24-1, with 8 bases that match TRBD2. Germline CDR1 is KGHDR and CDR2 is SFDVKD. Trimming took 4 bases from V and 6 from J; bases not matched to a gene: 10. The CDR3 runs to 15 residues. In DNA form, the CDR3 reads TGTGCCACCAGTGAGAGGTATGGACTAGCAGCCGAGCAGTACTTC. It yields the protein CATSERYGLAAEQYF.

The gene calls are TRBV3-1 and TRBJ1-1; D is perhaps TRBD1 (6 bases). Trimming cost V 3 bases and J 1 base, with 9 bases left between them. CDR1 is LGHDT and CDR2 is YNNKEL in the germline V gene (reference sequence). The CDR3 totals 14 residues. Written as DNA, the CDR3 is TGTGCCAGCAGCCATCGGACAGAGAACACTGAAGCTTTCTTT. Translating it yields CASSHRTENTEAFF.

The J gene is TRBJ2-5, the V gene TRBV4-1; 8 bases line up with TRBD1. With V trimmed by 4 bases and J by 5 bases, 9 bases remained unmatched. Germline V gene sequence: CDR1 MGHRA, CDR2 YSYEKL. The CDR3 spans 15 residues. Here the CDR3 reads CASSPLQGAWETQYF. The CDR3 coding sequence is TGCGCCAGCAGCCCTCTGCAGGGGGCTTGGGAGACCCAGTACTTC.

The chain links TRBV2 to TRBJ2-5; possibly TRBD1 for D (6 bases). V was clipped by 8 bases and J by 5 bases, with 18 bases between them. From germline, CDR1 is SNHLY and CDR2 FYNNEI. The CDR3 is made up of 14 amino acids. The CDR3 DNA reads TGTGCCAGCCGCCTCCAACAGGGAAGGGAGACCCAGTACTTC. Translation gives CASRLQQGRETQYF.

The V call is TRBV4-3, the J call TRBJ2-1; TRBD1 is a possible D gene (6 bases). The CDR3 spans 17 residues. V gave up 1 base and J gave up 0 bases, with 13 bases separating them. CDR1 is LGHNA and CDR2 is YSLEER in the germline V gene. CDR3 DNA sequence: TGCGCCAGCAGCCAAGGCATCGGACAGCGCTCCTACAATGAGCAGTTCTTC. Translation: CASSQGIGQRSYNEQFF.

This clonotype was seen a handful of times. The chain uses TRBV20-1 and TRBJ2-7; tentatively, D is TRBD1 (6 bases). V was pared by 1 base and J by 7 bases, with 17 bases between. CDR1 and CDR2 from the germline V gene are DFQATT and SNEGSKA (reference sequence). The CDR3 sequence is 14 residues long. CDR3 amino acids: CSARVITGQGEQYF. Written as DNA, the CDR3 is TGCAGTGCTAGAGTCATCACAGGCCAGGGGGAGCAGTACTTC.

The chain combines TRBV5-1 with TRBJ1-1; unclear D gene. V gave up 7 bases and J gave up 4 bases, with 14 bases separating them. The length of the CDR3 is 13 residues. Germline V gene data show CDR1 as SGHRS and CDR2 as YFSETQ. CDR3 nucleotide sequence: TGCGCCAGCCGAATCGGGGAGACCACTGAAGCTTTCTTT. This gives the protein CASRIGETTEAFF.

J is TRBJ2-6 and V is TRBV7-2; D may be TRBD2 (6 bases). There are 16 residues in the CDR3. Germline CDR1 reads SGHTA; CDR2 reads FQGNSA. V lost 4 bases to trimming and J lost 3 bases, with 13 bases between them. CDR3 DNA: TGTGCCAGCAGCTCAAAACGGGGAGGTGGGGCCAACGTCCTGACTTTC. Amino acid sequence: CASSSKRGGGANVLTF.

This clonotype was counted a few times. The rearrangement links TRBV16 to TRBJ2-1; 9 nucleotides align to TRBD2. The CDR3 length is 15 residues. V dropped 0 bases and J dropped 7; count of bases not matched to a gene: 4. CDR1 and CDR2 (germline): KGHSY, FQNENV. CDR3 region: CASSQSSSGKNEQFF. In DNA form, the CDR3 reads TGTGCCAGCAGCCAATCGTCTAGCGGGAAGAATGAGCAGTTCTTC. Looking up the rest from reference TRBV16 and TRBJ2-1 gives the full variable domain: GEEVAQTPKHLVRGEGQKAKLYCAPIKGHSYVFWYQQVLKNEFKFLISFQNENVFDETGMPKERFSAKCLPNSPCSLEIQATKLEDSAVYFCASSQSSSGKNEQFFGPGTRLTVL.

This clonotype was observed a handful of times. V gene TRBV12-3 or TRBV12-4 combines with J gene TRBJ1-4; no clear D gene. There are 12 residues in the CDR3. V was cut by 6 bases and J by 9 bases, with 11 bases left in between. The CDR3 sequence is CASSPPVQKLFF. The CDR3 nucleotides read TGTGCCAGCAGCCCCCCGGTACAAAAACTGTTTTTT.

The chain combines TRBV20-1 with TRBJ2-5, with 7 nucleotides matching TRBD2. This CDR3 region has 15 residues. Germline trimming cut 5 bases from V and 7 bases from J; bases unmatched to any gene: 16. The germline V gene has CDR1 DFQATT and CDR2 SNEGSKA (reference sequence). CDR3 nucleotides: TGCAGTGCTCCCGGAAGGCCTAGCTGGGAGGGGACCCAGTACTTC. Translated: CSAPGRPSWEGTQYF.

The rearrangement joins TRBV6-5 to TRBJ2-1; 9 bases agree with TRBD2. The CDR3 length is 16 residues. With V trimmed by 6 bases and J by 2 bases, 8 bases remained unmatched. Germline values: CDR1 MNHEY, CDR2 SVGAGI. For the CDR3, the DNA is TGTGCCAGCAGCATTAGCGGGAGTGAACCCTACAATGAGCAGTTCTTC. Protein sequence: CASSISGSEPYNEQFF.

The rearrangement joins TRBV15 to TRBJ2-5, with 11 bases that match TRBD2. V lost 0 bases to trimming and J lost 5 bases; unmatched junction nucleotides: 5. The germline V gene has CDR1 LNHNV and CDR2 YYDKDF (reference sequence). This CDR3 comprises 16 residues. The CDR3 here is CATSRDLAGGLETQYF. DNA for the CDR3: TGTGCCACCAGCAGAGATCTAGCGGGGGGCCTGGAGACCCAGTACTTC.

This clonotype was found a few times. The V call is TRBV24-1, the J call TRBJ1-5; 7 bases match TRBD1. V lost 7 bases to trimming and J lost 0 bases; unmatched junction nucleotides: 8. Germline V lookup: CDR1 KGHDR, CDR2 SFDVKD. The CDR3 loop spans 16 amino acids. CDR3 sequence reads: CATRQQGKNSNQPQHF. The CDR3 DNA reads as TGTGCCACCAGACAACAGGGGAAGAATAGCAATCAGCCCCAGCATTTT.

This clonotype came up a few times. The chain links TRBV7-3 to TRBJ2-1, with unresolved D. This CDR3 comprises 15 residues. V was clipped by 5 bases and J by 0 bases, with 11 bases between them. Germline CDR1 is SGHTA and CDR2 is FQGTGA. The DNA of the CDR3 is TGTGCCAGCAGCCTGGGCCCCCCCTCCTACAATGAGCAGTTCTTC. Protein sequence: CASSLGPPSYNEQFF.